The 2 T cell receptor beta chains given below trace back to one sample, sequenced in a study of T cell clusters in autoimmune cytopenias. One tube held mixed TRB-A and TRB-B primer pools for touch-down PCR. TCRdb reprocessed the multiplex PCR reads and stores each CDR3 protein as one record, lacking DNA. The listing contains under 8,500 distinct CDR3 sequences. TRB was amplified from approximately 250 ng of peripheral blood genomic DNA per sample. This sample was shared with a second study, whose subject was T cell repertoires in aging, cancer and after chemotherapy.

The sample taken for sequencing was peripheral blood. Receptors were obtained from a human donor in good health.

The V and J genes are TRBV5-1 and TRBJ2-1. CDR3 length equals 13 residues. Germline values: CDR1 SGHRS, CDR2 YFSETQ. This CDR3 is CASSLVASNEQFF. Full variable domain (remainder filled in from reference TRBV5-1 and TRBJ2-1): KAGVTQTPRYLIKTRGQQVTLSCSPISGHRSVSWYQQTPGQGLQFLFEYFSETQRNKGNFPGRFSGRQFSNSRSEMNVSTLELGDSALYLCASSLVASNEQFFGPGTRLTVL.

Frequency places this clonotype as large (0.1 to 1%). This sequence joins TRBV29-1 and TRBJ2-1; the D call of TRBD1 rests on TCRdb alone, since no DNA is present to check it. Germline values: CDR1 SQVTM, CDR2 ANQGSEA. CDR3 length: 12 amino acids. CDR3 sequence: CSVEGGGNEQFF.